This is a list of T cell receptor beta chains from one sample in a study of blood T cell repertoires in COVID-19. Method: immunoSEQ multiplex PCR; TCRdb's copy keeps in-frame clones and lacks some. The table shows roughly 80,000 clones, with roughly 90% occurring only once. Specimen: peripheral blood. The source is a woman aged 80 or over with acute or convalescent COVID-19. CDR3s include the opening cysteine and the closing phenylalanine or tryptophan. Each record gives: V gene, J gene, D gene, clone size, CDR3 DNA, CDR3 protein. The D gene is left open where the match is weak. Only part of the rows carry a size: once, few, many, or a class if the clone is expanded.

v_call: TRBV28
j_call: TRBJ1-2
d_call: .
clone_size: .
cdr3_nt: TGTGCCAGCAGTTTACCCCCCAGGGGTGGCTACACCTTC
cdr3_aa: CASSLPPRGGYTF

v_call: TRBV7-2
j_call: TRBJ1-2
d_call: TRBD1
clone_size: once
cdr3_nt: TGTGCCAGCAGCTCCACATTGACAGGGGCTGGCTACACCTTC
cdr3_aa: CASSSTLTGAGYTF

v_call: TRBV7-3
j_call: TRBJ1-1
d_call: TRBD1
clone_size: .
cdr3_nt: TGTGCCAGCAACCCGCCGGGACAGAACGCTGAAGCTTTCTTT
cdr3_aa: CASNPPGQNAEAFF

v_call: TRBV6-5
j_call: TRBJ2-7
d_call: TRBD1
clone_size: .
cdr3_nt: TGTGCCAGCCGGACCGGGACAGGGCTCTACGAGCAGTACTTC
cdr3_aa: CASRTGTGLYEQYF

v_call: TRBV19
j_call: TRBJ2-5
d_call: TRBD1
clone_size: .
cdr3_nt: TGTGCCAGTAGCCCTACAGGGGGCTTGAAGACCCAGTACTTC
cdr3_aa: CASSPTGGLKTQYF

v_call: TRBV6-5
j_call: TRBJ1-2
d_call: .
clone_size: .
cdr3_nt: TGTGCCAGCAGCAGGGTGCGGGGCTACACCTTC
cdr3_aa: CASSRVRGYTF

v_call: TRBV6-5
j_call: TRBJ1-2
d_call: TRBD1
clone_size: once
cdr3_nt: TGTGCCAGCAGCCGAGGGACAGACCGGTCCGGTGGCCACACCTTC
cdr3_aa: CASSRGTDRSGGHTF

v_call: TRBV6-5
j_call: TRBJ2-7
d_call: TRBD1
clone_size: .
cdr3_nt: TGTGCCAGCAGTTCCCCCCGTGGGGACAGAGGGGAGCAGTACTTC
cdr3_aa: CASSSPRGDRGEQYF

v_call: TRBV9
j_call: TRBJ2-7
d_call: TRBD2
clone_size: .
cdr3_nt: TGTGCCAGCAGCGAATCGACTAGCGGTTACTACGAGCAGTACTTC
cdr3_aa: CASSESTSGYYEQYF

v_call: TRBV5-6
j_call: TRBJ1-3
d_call: .
clone_size: once
cdr3_nt: TGTGCCAGCAGCTGGGGGGGAGGACGGTTCTCTGGAAACACCATATATTTT
cdr3_aa: CASSWGGGRFSGNTIYF

v_call: TRBV3-1/TRBV3-2
j_call: TRBJ1-2
d_call: .
clone_size: .
cdr3_nt: TGTGCCAGCAGCCATTTGCCGGCTAACTATGGCTACACCTTC
cdr3_aa: CASSHLPANYGYTF

v_call: TRBV4-3
j_call: TRBJ2-5
d_call: .
clone_size: .
cdr3_nt: TGCGCCAGCAGCCAAGATGCCCGGGGGGAGACCCAGTACTTC
cdr3_aa: CASSQDARGETQYF

v_call: TRBV9
j_call: TRBJ2-3
d_call: TRBD2
clone_size: .
cdr3_nt: TGTGCCAGCAGCGCGCTAGCGGGAACGGATACGCAGTATTTT
cdr3_aa: CASSALAGTDTQYF

v_call: TRBV30
j_call: TRBJ1-2
d_call: TRBD1
clone_size: few
cdr3_nt: TGTGCCTGGAGCCGGGACAGGCCATATGGCTACACCTTC
cdr3_aa: CAWSRDRPYGYTF

v_call: TRBV19
j_call: TRBJ2-2
d_call: TRBD1
clone_size: .
cdr3_nt: TGTGCCAGTAGTATAGAAGGGACAGGGGGCACCGGGGAGCTGTTTTTT
cdr3_aa: CASSIEGTGGTGELFF

v_call: TRBV7-2
j_call: TRBJ1-2
d_call: .
clone_size: .
cdr3_nt: TGTGCCAGCAGCTTAACAGGGAAAAGTGGCTACACCTTC
cdr3_aa: CASSLTGKSGYTF

v_call: TRBV19
j_call: TRBJ1-4
d_call: TRBD1
clone_size: .
cdr3_nt: TGTGCCAGTAGTATATCGACAGGGGAGGCTAATGAAAAACTGTTTTTT
cdr3_aa: CASSISTGEANEKLFF

v_call: TRBV7-2
j_call: TRBJ1-3
d_call: TRBD1
clone_size: .
cdr3_nt: TGTGCCAGCAGCTTCGACAGGGTGCCTGGAAACACCATATATTTT
cdr3_aa: CASSFDRVPGNTIYF

v_call: TRBV3-1/TRBV3-2
j_call: TRBJ1-6
d_call: .
clone_size: once
cdr3_nt: TGTGCCAGCAGCCGTTCTAGACTTTATAATTCACCCCTCCACTTT
cdr3_aa: CASSRSRLYNSPLHF

v_call: TRBV30
j_call: TRBJ1-4
d_call: .
clone_size: .
cdr3_nt: TGTGCCGGTTCCCTCGGGACTAATGAAAAACTGTTTTTT
cdr3_aa: CAGSLGTNEKLFF

v_call: TRBV7-3
j_call: TRBJ2-7
d_call: TRBD1
clone_size: .
cdr3_nt: TGTGCCAGCAGCCCATCTTCCGGGACAGCAGTTCACGAGCAGTACTTC
cdr3_aa: CASSPSSGTAVHEQYF

v_call: TRBV29-1
j_call: TRBJ1-5
d_call: .
clone_size: .
cdr3_nt: TGCAGCGTTGACGTGGGGAGCGGGAATCAGCCCCAGCATTTT
cdr3_aa: CSVDVGSGNQPQHF

v_call: TRBV19
j_call: TRBJ1-5
d_call: .
clone_size: .
cdr3_nt: TGTGCCAGTAGTATTTCCGCCAGAAATAGCAATCAGCCCCAGCATTTT
cdr3_aa: CASSISARNSNQPQHF

v_call: TRBV19
j_call: TRBJ1-2
d_call: TRBD1
clone_size: .
cdr3_nt: TGTGCCAGTAGTACCATCCGGACAGGGCGGGATGCTTATGGCTACACCTTC
cdr3_aa: CASSTIRTGRDAYGYTF

v_call: TRBV12-3/TRBV12-4
j_call: TRBJ1-3
d_call: .
clone_size: .
cdr3_nt: TGTGCCAGCAGTTTGCTTAGTAACACCATATATTTT
cdr3_aa: CASSLLSNTIYF

v_call: TRBV2
j_call: TRBJ1-6
d_call: .
clone_size: .
cdr3_nt: TGTGCCAGCAGGCCGGGAGCTTCACCCCTCCACTTT
cdr3_aa: CASRPGASPLHF

v_call: TRBV5-8
j_call: TRBJ1-5
d_call: .
clone_size: .
cdr3_nt: TGTGCCAGCAGCTTGAGGGGATTTCATCAGCCCCAGCATTTT
cdr3_aa: CASSLRGFHQPQHF

v_call: TRBV3-1/TRBV3-2
j_call: TRBJ2-3
d_call: .
clone_size: .
cdr3_nt: TGTGCCAGCAGCCAGGACCTTATCGCGGGAGATACGCAGTATTTT
cdr3_aa: CASSQDLIAGDTQYF

v_call: TRBV6-1
j_call: TRBJ1-4
d_call: TRBD1
clone_size: .
cdr3_nt: TGTGCCAGCAGTGCCTCATCGGGACAGGGTTATATCTCAATCGAAAAACTGTTTTTT
cdr3_aa: CASSASSGQGYISIEKLFF

v_call: TRBV2
j_call: TRBJ1-3
d_call: .
clone_size: .
cdr3_nt: TGTGCCAGCAGTGAAGGGACACCAGGAAACACCATATATTTT
cdr3_aa: CASSEGTPGNTIYF

v_call: TRBV6-2/TRBV6-3
j_call: TRBJ2-4
d_call: .
clone_size: .
cdr3_nt: TGTGCCAGCAGTATGCTAGAACTGGCCAAAAACATTCAGTACTTC
cdr3_aa: CASSMLELAKNIQYF

v_call: TRBV3-1/TRBV3-2
j_call: TRBJ2-1
d_call: TRBD2
clone_size: once
cdr3_nt: TGTGCCAGCAGCCACATCGGGACTAGCAAGCATGAGCAGTTCTTC
cdr3_aa: CASSHIGTSKHEQFF

v_call: TRBV5-1
j_call: TRBJ2-2
d_call: .
clone_size: .
cdr3_nt: TGCGCCAGCAGCTTGGATCAGAACACCGGGGAGCTGTTTTTT
cdr3_aa: CASSLDQNTGELFF

v_call: TRBV11-2
j_call: TRBJ2-3
d_call: .
clone_size: once
cdr3_nt: TGTGCCAGCAGCCCGGACACGTTTGGGCAGTATTTT
cdr3_aa: CASSPDTFGQYF

v_call: TRBV30
j_call: TRBJ2-3
d_call: TRBD1
clone_size: .
cdr3_nt: TGTGCCTGCCCGGGACAGGGTTTGGGAGATACGCAGTATTTT
cdr3_aa: CACPGQGLGDTQYF

v_call: TRBV7-2
j_call: TRBJ2-2
d_call: .
clone_size: .
cdr3_nt: TGTGCCAGCAGCGCGACTAGCACCGGGGAGCTGTTTTTT
cdr3_aa: CASSATSTGELFF

v_call: TRBV4-2
j_call: TRBJ2-7
d_call: .
clone_size: .
cdr3_nt: TGTGCCAGCAGCCAAGTAGTTGAGGTACTCTCCTACGAGCAGTACTTC
cdr3_aa: CASSQVVEVLSYEQYF

v_call: TRBV7-2
j_call: TRBJ1-1
d_call: .
clone_size: .
cdr3_nt: TGTGCCAGCAGCTTTACAGGCGTGAACACTGAAGCTTTCTTT
cdr3_aa: CASSFTGVNTEAFF

v_call: TRBV5-4
j_call: TRBJ2-5
d_call: TRBD1
clone_size: .
cdr3_nt: TGTGCCAGCAGCGGAACAGGGGAAACCCCGGGGACCCAGTACTTC
cdr3_aa: CASSGTGETPGTQYF

v_call: TRBV2
j_call: TRBJ2-2
d_call: .
clone_size: .
cdr3_nt: TGTGCCAGCAGTGAAACTAGCTCGAACACCGGGGAGCTGTTTTTT
cdr3_aa: CASSETSSNTGELFF

v_call: TRBV7-9
j_call: TRBJ2-3
d_call: .
clone_size: .
cdr3_nt: TGTGCCAGCAGCTCCTACCGAGGGGGGGCTAGCACAGATACGCAGTATTTT
cdr3_aa: CASSSYRGGASTDTQYF

v_call: TRBV27
j_call: TRBJ1-6
d_call: TRBD1
clone_size: .
cdr3_nt: TGTGCCAGCAGTCCTGGGACAGGGGTAAATAATTCACCCCTCCACTTT
cdr3_aa: CASSPGTGVNNSPLHF

v_call: TRBV7-2
j_call: TRBJ1-1
d_call: .
clone_size: few
cdr3_nt: TGTGCCAGCAGCTTGCAGGGATCGAACACTGAAGCTTTCTTT
cdr3_aa: CASSLQGSNTEAFF

v_call: TRBV30
j_call: TRBJ2-1
d_call: .
clone_size: .
cdr3_nt: TGTGCCTGGAGTGGGGGACTCTTTAACAATGAGCAGTTCTTC
cdr3_aa: CAWSGGLFNNEQFF

v_call: TRBV9
j_call: TRBJ1-4
d_call: .
clone_size: .
cdr3_nt: TGTGCCAGCAGCTCACTTTCAACTAATGAAAAACTGTTTTTT
cdr3_aa: CASSSLSTNEKLFF

v_call: TRBV30
j_call: TRBJ1-5
d_call: .
clone_size: .
cdr3_nt: TGTGCCTGGAGTGGGAGGGAAGGAAGCAATCAGCCCCAGCATTTT
cdr3_aa: CAWSGREGSNQPQHF

v_call: TRBV11-2
j_call: TRBJ1-1
d_call: TRBD1
clone_size: .
cdr3_nt: TGTGCCAGCAGCTGGACAGGGGGCGGGAACACTGAAGCTTTCTTT
cdr3_aa: CASSWTGGGNTEAFF

v_call: TRBV11-2
j_call: TRBJ2-2
d_call: .
clone_size: .
cdr3_nt: TGTGCCAGCAGCTTAGAATACAGGGTTAGACCGAACACCGGGGAGCTGTTTTTT
cdr3_aa: CASSLEYRVRPNTGELFF

v_call: TRBV7-9
j_call: TRBJ1-1
d_call: .
clone_size: few
cdr3_nt: TGTGCCAGCAGCCAGCCACATGGGAGGACCATGAACACTGAAGCTTTCTTT
cdr3_aa: CASSQPHGRTMNTEAFF

v_call: TRBV28
j_call: TRBJ2-1
d_call: TRBD2
clone_size: .
cdr3_nt: TGTGCCAGCAGCCTATTCGTTACTAGCGGTCTCTACAATGAGCAGTTCTTC
cdr3_aa: CASSLFVTSGLYNEQFF

v_call: TRBV28
j_call: TRBJ1-1
d_call: .
clone_size: .
cdr3_nt: TGTGCCAGCAGTTTACCCCTCCTTACAGGGATGAACACTGAAGCTTTCTTT
cdr3_aa: CASSLPLLTGMNTEAFF